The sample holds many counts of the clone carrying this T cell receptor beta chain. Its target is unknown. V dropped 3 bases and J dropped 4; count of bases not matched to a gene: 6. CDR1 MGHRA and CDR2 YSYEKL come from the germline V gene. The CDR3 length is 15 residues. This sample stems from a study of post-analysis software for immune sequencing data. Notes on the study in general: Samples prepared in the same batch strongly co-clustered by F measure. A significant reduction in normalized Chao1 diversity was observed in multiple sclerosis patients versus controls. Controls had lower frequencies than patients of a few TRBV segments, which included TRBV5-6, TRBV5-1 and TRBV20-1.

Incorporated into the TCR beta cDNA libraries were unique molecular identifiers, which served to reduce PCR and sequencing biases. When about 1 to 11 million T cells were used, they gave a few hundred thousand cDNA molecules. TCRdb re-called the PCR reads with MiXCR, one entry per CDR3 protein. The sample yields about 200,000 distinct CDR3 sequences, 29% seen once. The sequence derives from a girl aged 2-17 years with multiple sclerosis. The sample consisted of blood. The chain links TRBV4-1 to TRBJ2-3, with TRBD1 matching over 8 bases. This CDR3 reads CASSHRGHYADTQYF. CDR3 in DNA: TGCGCCAGCAGCCACAGGGGGCATTATGCAGATACGCAGTATTTT.